The 21 T cell receptor beta chains listed next were all sequenced from one sample in a study of blood T cell repertoires in COVID-19. The table came from immunoSEQ multiplex PCR; TCRdb's copy has only in-frame clones and leaves some out. In the table there are about 150,000 clones, less than 90% of which are singletons. The specimen sequenced was PBMCs or T cells enriched from blood (not recorded which). The receptors shown here come from a woman aged 50 to 60 who had been exposed to COVID-19.

The rearrangement joins TRBV7-2 to TRBJ2-7; 9 bases map to TRBD2. Germline loops: CDR1 SGHTA, CDR2 FQGNSA. The length of the CDR3 is 15 residues. Trimming at V came to 6 bases and at J to 4 bases, leaving 10 bases not matched to a gene. The CDR3 coding sequence is TGTGCCAGCAGACTAGGGGGTAGCGGGAGATACGAGCAGTACTTC. This encodes CASRLGGSGRYEQYF.

This sequence joins TRBV30 and TRBJ2-7, with D tentatively TRBD2 (5 bases). V was shortened by 4 bases and J by 4 bases, with 23 bases between the two germline ends. This CDR3 is 16 amino acids long. From germline, CDR1 is GTSNPN and CDR2 SVGIG (reference sequence). The CDR3 sequence: CAWTEGGHSGSYEQYF. The CDR3 DNA reads as TGTGCCTGGACCGAGGGTGGCCATTCGGGCTCGTACGAGCAGTACTTC.

The V call is TRBV5-1, the J call TRBJ2-1; D is unclear. Germline V gene sequence: CDR1 SGHRS, CDR2 YFSETQ. V dropped 0 bases and J dropped 4 bases, with 8 bases sitting between them. CDR3 length: 14 amino acids. CDR3 bases: TGCGCCAGCAGCTTGGGACTGGGTTACAATGAGCAGTTCTTC. This encodes CASSLGLGYNEQFF. Full variable domain (remainder filled in from reference TRBV5-1 and TRBJ2-1): KAGVTQTPRYLIKTRGQQVTLSCSPISGHRSVSWYQQTPGQGLQFLFEYFSETQRNKGNFPGRFSGRQFSNSRSEMNVSTLELGDSALYLCASSLGLGYNEQFFGPGTRLTVL.

This chain joins TRBV12-3 or TRBV12-4 and TRBJ1-5; no definite D call. V gave up 2 bases and J gave up 4 bases, with 6 bases separating them. The CDR3 is 13 residues long. The chain's CDR3 is CASSLHFNQPQHF. The CDR3 nucleotides read TGTGCCAGCAGTTTACACTTTAATCAGCCCCAGCATTTT.

The chain couples TRBV7-8 to TRBJ2-7, with D perhaps TRBD1 (5 bases). The germline gives CDR1 SGHVS, CDR2 FQNEAQ. V dropped 2 bases and J dropped 13 bases, with 24 bases sitting between them. The CDR3 spans 15 residues. Written as DNA, the CDR3 is TGTGCCAGCAGCTTAACGACCCAGACAGACACGATCGGTTACTTC. It codes for CASSLTTQTDTIGYF.

The J gene is TRBJ2-6, the V gene TRBV15, with TRBD1 matching over 7 bases. Germline V gives CDR1 LNHNV, CDR2 YYDKDF (reference sequence). Unmatched junction bases numbered 3, after V lost 4 bases and J lost 3 bases. CDR3 length equals 15 residues. The CDR3 DNA reads TGTGCCACCAGCATTAGGGGGCTTGGGGCCAACGTCCTGACTTTC. It specifies CATSIRGLGANVLTF.

In DNA, the CDR3 is TGTGCCAGCAGTGAAGCGATTCCAACCCTAGCGGGAGGTCGTAGTGAGCAGTTCTTC. Translating gives CASSEAIPTLAGGRSEQFF. The rearrangement uses TRBV6-1 and TRBJ2-1, with 11 bases fitting TRBD2. The CDR3 covers 19 residues. Germline trimming cut 0 bases from V and 9 bases from J; bases unmatched to any gene: 16. Per the germline V gene, CDR1 is MNHNS and CDR2 is SASEGT.

V and J are TRBV6-1 and TRBJ1-1, with D unresolved. Germline CDR1 MNHNS, CDR2 SASEGT. V gave up 0 bases and J gave up 6 bases, with 5 bases separating them. The CDR3 is 12 amino acids. The CDR3 nucleotides read TGTGCCAGCAGTGAAGCGCGGGCTGAAGCTTTCTTT. Protein: CASSEARAEAFF.

This chain joins TRBV6-4 and TRBJ2-1; no clear D. CDR3 length equals 16 residues. The V and J ends lost 0 bases and 4 bases respectively, with 13 bases between them. Germline lookup yields CDR1 MRHNA and CDR2 SNTAGT. The CDR3 DNA reads as TGTGCCAGCAGTGACTCTCTCCAGCGCAGTTACAATGAGCAGTTCTTC. Its protein product is CASSDSLQRSYNEQFF.

The rearrangement uses TRBV3-1 (or the pseudogene TRBV3-2) and TRBJ2-3; no definite D call. Trimming took 4 bases from V and 7 from J, leaving 15 bases between them. The V gene's germline CDR1 is LGHDT and CDR2 YNNKEL (reference sequence). The CDR3 totals 14 residues. CDR3 nucleotides: TGTGCCAGCAGCCCCCGGTTCAACGTATATACGCAGTATTTT. Its translation: CASSPRFNVYTQYF.

The chain uses TRBV28 and TRBJ1-1; 9 bases are a match to TRBD1. This CDR3 spans 15 amino acids. V gave up 6 bases and J gave up 6 bases; unmatched junction bases: 11. The germline gives CDR1 MDHEN, CDR2 SYDVKM. CDR3 loop: CASRPPGTGWPEAFF. The CDR3 DNA follows: TGTGCCAGCAGGCCTCCCGGGACAGGGTGGCCTGAAGCTTTCTTT.

The rearrangement uses TRBV9 and TRBJ2-1; 13 bases fit TRBD2. The V segment lost 4 bases and the J segment 6 bases; nucleotides outside the gene matches: 10. The CDR3 runs to 17 residues. CDR1 SGDLS and CDR2 YYNGEE come from the germline V gene. The CDR3 nucleotides are TGTGCCAGCAGCCCGCCACTAGCGGGAGGGCCGGGCAATGAGCAGTTCTTC. It encodes CASSPPLAGGPGNEQFF.

This rearrangement joins TRBV11-2 to TRBJ2-1; 9 bases are shared with TRBD1. Germline V gene data show CDR1 as SGHAT and CDR2 as FQNNGV. This CDR3 comprises 15 residues. The ends lost 6 bases at V and 6 bases at J; junction bases unmatched: 9. DNA for the CDR3: TGTGCCAGCAGGAATACCGGGACAGGGTCCAATGAGCAGTTCTTC. Amino acids: CASRNTGTGSNEQFF. The full variable domain, in which reference TRBV11-2 and TRBJ2-1 provide the parts outside the CDR3, is EAGVAQSPRYKIIEKRQSVAFWCNPISGHATLYWYQQILGQGPKLLIQFQNNGVVDDSQLPKDRFSAERLKGVDSTLKIQPAKLEDSAVYLCASRNTGTGSNEQFFGPGTRLTVL.

Comments on this clone: The junction differs from germline at one of its ends, possibly a read error. V and J are TRBV7-7 and TRBJ2-1; 12 nucleotides align to TRBD2. The CDR3 is 17 residues long. CDR1 is SSHAT, CDR2 FNYEAQ, per germline (reference sequence). The DNA for the CDR3 is TGTGCTAGCAGCTTGGGGCTAGCGGGGGGGCGCAACAATGAGCAGTTCTTC. Translating it yields CASSLGLAGGRNNEQFF.

CDR3 nucleotide sequence: TGCGCCAGCAGCCAAGAAGAGGGCTATGGCTACACCTTC. Translated: CASSQEEGYGYTF. J is TRBJ1-2 and V is TRBV4-1; the D is unclear. Per germline, CDR1 MGHRA and CDR2 YSYEKL. V was cut by 0 bases and J by 4 bases, with 6 bases left in between. The CDR3 loop spans 13 amino acids.

The genes are TRBV6-5 and TRBJ1-6; 7 bases are a match to TRBD1. Trimming at V came to 6 bases and at J to 15 bases, leaving 11 bases not matched to a gene. Germline V CDR1 and CDR2: MNHEY, SVGAGI. This CDR3 contains 13 residues. The CDR3 DNA follows: TGTGCCAGCAGGAACCAACAGGGGAAAGTCCTCCACTTT. This sequence encodes CASRNQQGKVLHF.

This chain uses TRBV5-4 with TRBJ2-5, with 9 bases lining up with TRBD2. Germline V gene lookup returns CDR1 SGHNT and CDR2 YYREEE (reference sequence). This CDR3 region has 17 residues. The trim removed 1 base at V and 7 bases at J, leaving 14 bases unmatched. The CDR3 loop is CASSLFPSGVERGTQYF. The CDR3, as DNA: TGTGCCAGCAGCTTGTTTCCTAGCGGGGTTGAGAGAGGGACCCAGTACTTC.

J is TRBJ2-5 and V is TRBV10-3; tentatively, D is TRBD1 (5 bases). This CDR3 has 12 residues. From germline, CDR1 is ENHRY and CDR2 SYGVKD. V shed 3 bases and J shed 9 bases, with 11 bases lying between them. CDR3 sequence: CAISEGEGPQYF. The CDR3 DNA follows: TGTGCCATCAGTGAAGGGGAAGGGCCCCAGTACTTC.

V gene TRBV27 combines with J gene TRBJ1-1, with 7 bases identical to TRBD1. CDR1 and CDR2 (germline): MNHEY, SMNVEV (reference sequence). Trimming cost V 1 base and J 12 bases; bases outside gene matches: 14. The length of the CDR3 is 15 residues. CDR3 sequence (DNA): TGTGCCAGCAGTTTATGGGTGGATTTTTCAGGGGGAACTTTCTTT. This sequence encodes CASSLWVDFSGGTFF.

The chain uses TRBV7-9 and TRBJ1-2, with TRBD1 matching 12 bases. V was pared by 5 bases and J by 4 bases, with 8 bases of the junction left unmatched. The CDR3 runs 16 residues. The germline V gene encodes CDR1 SEHNR and CDR2 FQNEAQ (reference sequence). The CDR3 region has the DNA TGTGCCAGCAGCCAAGGGACAGGGGGCTGGAGCTATGGCTACACCTTC. This sequence encodes CASSQGTGGWSYGYTF.

This clone came up once. This chain links TRBV27 with TRBJ2-7, with TRBD2 as a possible D gene (6 bases). The V end lost 6 bases, the J end lost 4 bases, and 16 bases lay between the germline ends. The CDR3 totals 14 residues. CDR1 and CDR2 (germline): MNHEY, SMNVEV (reference sequence). The CDR3 nucleotides are TGTGCCAGCAGCGGACTACCCCTCCGGTACGAGCAGTACTTC. It codes for CASSGLPLRYEQYF.